These T cell receptor beta chains were read from a single sample in a study of shared clonotypes between healthy human individuals. Here immunoSEQ multiplex PCR was the method, and the copy in TCRdb shows in-frame clones only, minus some. The sample holds approximately 2.1 million clones; 90% to 95% are singletons and the top ten take about 0.37%. The specimen was naive CD4+ T cells from PBMCs. All receptors derive from a man aged 18 to 35 in good health. Some clones in this sample may be carry-over from other donors' samples. The CDR3 runs from the conserved cysteine through the conserved F or W. A D gene is named only where the DNA matches it firmly. Some rows have no size entry. The others give once, few or many, or a class for an expanded clone.

once,TRBV28,.,TRBJ2-7,CASSGMTGPHEQYF,TGTGCCAGCAGTGGTATGACAGGCCCCCACGAGCAGTACTTC
.,TRBV10-3,.,TRBJ2-3,CAISRQQTLSTDTQYF,TGTGCCATCAGTCGTCAGCAGACCCTCTCCACAGATACGCAGTATTTT
.,TRBV9,.,TRBJ2-7,CASSVTASSYEQYF,TGTGCCAGCAGCGTAACAGCGAGCTCCTACGAGCAGTACTTC
.,TRBV30,.,TRBJ2-7,CAWSPERAYEQYF,TGTGCCTGGAGTCCGGAGCGAGCCTACGAGCAGTACTTC
.,TRBV9,TRBD2,TRBJ2-7,CASSVGGGRSSYEQYF,TGTGCCAGCAGCGTAGGGGGCGGGAGGAGCTCCTACGAGCAGTACTTC
.,TRBV2,.,TRBJ1-2,CASNRLQGVNYGYTF,TGTGCCAGCAATCGCCTCCAGGGCGTTAACTATGGCTACACCTTC
once,TRBV11-3,TRBD1,TRBJ2-2,CASSLARGQVGTGELFF,TGTGCCAGCAGCTTAGCCCGGGGACAGGTGGGCACCGGGGAGCTGTTTTTT
.,TRBV11-2,TRBD2,TRBJ2-1,CASSGGTSGRAYNEQFF,TGTGCCAGCAGCGGAGGGACTAGCGGGAGAGCATACAATGAGCAGTTCTTC
.,TRBV27,TRBD1,TRBJ1-2,CASSPGGMSMDGYTF,TGTGCCAGCAGTCCAGGGGGCATGAGTATGGATGGCTACACCTTC
.,TRBV5-1,.,TRBJ2-2,CASNSYGLGAGELFF,TGCGCCAGCAACTCCTATGGGCTAGGGGCCGGGGAGCTGTTTTTT
.,TRBV9,TRBD1,TRBJ1-5,CASSVGQGGDQPQHF,TGTGCCAGCAGCGTTGGACAGGGGGGGGATCAGCCCCAGCATTTT
once,TRBV5-1,.,TRBJ2-7,CASSSPSYEQYF,TGCGCCAGCAGCTCCCCTAGCTACGAGCAGTACTTC
.,TRBV7-9,TRBD1,TRBJ2-1,CASSLTQGFNEQFF,TGTGCCAGCAGCCTCACACAGGGGTTCAATGAGCAGTTCTTC
.,TRBV28,.,TRBJ2-3,CASSLPLGDTQYF,TGTGCCAGCAGTTTACCCCTAGGAGATACGCAGTATTTT